The rows below give T cell receptor beta chains drawn from one sample of a study of identical twins. TCRdb analysed the 5' RACE reads with MiXCR anew, one entry per CDR3 protein. The sample carries around 670,000 distinct CDR3 sequences, around 6% recorded once. Material: naive T cells sorted from blood. The receptors were sampled from a man between 18 and 29 years old in good health. Each CDR3 is given with its conserved first and last residue.

J gene | V gene | CDR3 protein
TRBJ2-5 | TRBV29-1 | CSALGTAGETQYF
TRBJ2-1 | TRBV7-2 | CASSPQRDSEQFF
TRBJ1-1 | TRBV18 | CASSLRDSNGAEAFF
TRBJ2-3 | TRBV7-6 | CASSLREFDTQYF
TRBJ1-6 | TRBV15 | CATSREGPSLNSPLHF
TRBJ2-1 | TRBV21-1 | CASSTQTNEAYNEQFF
TRBJ2-1 | TRBV7-9 | CASSLVRVSYNEQFF
TRBJ2-5 | TRBV5-1 | CASSNGTGGYETQYF
TRBJ2-1 | TRBV7-9 | CASIGGDPNNEQFF
TRBJ2-1 | TRBV5-1 | CASSLLKTGRLAGGQHEQFF
TRBJ2-1 | TRBV6-1 | CASRTTGGHPSEQFF
TRBJ2-1 | TRBV5-1 | CATHVSGTSVYNEQFF
TRBJ2-2 | TRBV4-2 | CASSQKTSGTNTGELFF
TRBJ1-1 | TRBV7-8 | CASSLARTVEAFF
TRBJ2-5 | TRBV20-1 | CSAREAGFGETQYF
TRBJ2-1 | TRBV29-1 | CSVEGREHNNEQFF
TRBJ2-1 | TRBV6-2/TRBV6-3 | CASSYDGIGRYEQFF
TRBJ2-5 | TRBV11-1 | CASSLAPTGVSGTQYF
TRBJ2-7 | TRBV12-3/TRBV12-4 | CASSFYQNEQYF
TRBJ2-1 | TRBV3-1 | CASSQEGAVNGSYNEQFF
TRBJ2-5 | TRBV30 | CAWSGQDIQETQYF
TRBJ2-1 | TRBV9 | CASSVRASGSGEQFF
TRBJ2-5 | TRBV28 | CASSQGRGRQETQYF
TRBJ2-1 | TRBV12-3/TRBV12-4 | CASSLAGNDEQFF
TRBJ1-4 | TRBV11-1 | CASRKGSAHRGRSEKLFF
TRBJ1-2 | TRBV4-3 | CASSHLGEGSYGYTF
TRBJ1-5 | TRBV30 | CAWSGPGTGQPQHF
TRBJ2-1 | TRBV11-2 | CASSWGTRGNEQFF
TRBJ2-3 | TRBV7-6 | CASSLGSAGDTDTQYF
TRBJ2-3 | TRBV20-1 | CSARDVAVTDTQYF
TRBJ1-5 | TRBV27 | CASSLLQTVPHSSNQPQHF
TRBJ2-3 | TRBV5-1 | CASSTEVQRTDTQYF
TRBJ2-7 | TRBV4-3 | CASSPGQGPGDEQYF
TRBJ2-7 | TRBV4-3 | CASSQEHGTSPYEQYF
TRBJ2-1 | TRBV18 | CASSPPSAPEYTNEQFF
TRBJ1-1 | TRBV5-1 | CASSLSGMNTEAFF
TRBJ1-2 | TRBV20-1 | CSARVASSGYTF
TRBJ2-3 | TRBV20-1 | CSARSDTQYF
TRBJ1-2 | TRBV30 | CAWRGDQGPYGYTF
TRBJ2-2 | TRBV20-1 | CSARDRGQVTTGELFF
TRBJ1-4 | TRBV10-3 | CAISRGATNEKLFF
TRBJ2-3 | TRBV5-1 | CASTVREVSTDTQYF
TRBJ2-5 | TRBV20-1 | CSARRERGRYQETQYF
TRBJ2-1 | TRBV21-1 | CASPREGRVNEQFF
TRBJ1-1 | TRBV12-3/TRBV12-4 | CASRATGGRGTEAFF
TRBJ2-6 | TRBV11-1 | CASSLSVDSISGANVLTF
TRBJ2-7 | TRBV7-3 | CASSFPGIPTAEQYF
TRBJ2-1 | TRBV6-6 | CASKTKDYEQFF
TRBJ2-1 | TRBV12-3/TRBV12-4 | CASSFGTAFYNEQFF
TRBJ1-6 | TRBV6-1 | CASRGTGDNSPLHF
TRBJ2-7 | TRBV29-1 | CSVEVGVYEQYF
TRBJ2-2 | TRBV28 | CASRPGLNTGELFF